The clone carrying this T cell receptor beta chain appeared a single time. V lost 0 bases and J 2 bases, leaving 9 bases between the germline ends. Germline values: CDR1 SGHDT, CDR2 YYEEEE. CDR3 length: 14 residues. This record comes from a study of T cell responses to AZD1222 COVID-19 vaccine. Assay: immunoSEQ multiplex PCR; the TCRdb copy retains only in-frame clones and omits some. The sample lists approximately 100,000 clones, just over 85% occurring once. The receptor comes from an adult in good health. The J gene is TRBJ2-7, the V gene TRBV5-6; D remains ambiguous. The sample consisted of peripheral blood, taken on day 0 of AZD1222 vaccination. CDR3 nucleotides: TGTGCCAGCAGCTTGGGAGGTAGAACCTACGAGCAGTACTTC. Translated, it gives CASSLGGRTYEQYF.